The 26 T cell receptor beta chains presented below share a single source sample, sequenced in a study of pediatric ulcerative colitis. Repertoires were generated with immunoSEQ multiplex PCR, while TCRdb's copy carries only in-frame clones and drops some. The data contain around 68,000 clones, 70% to 80% of them singletons. The sample was blood. The receptors shown here come from a boy aged 5 to 17 with moderate ulcerative colitis.

The V and J genes are TRBV5-6 and TRBJ2-1; unclear D gene. Germline CDR1 and CDR2: SGHDT and YYEEEE. The V end was cut by 5 bases, the J end by 5 bases, with 14 bases between. CDR3 length: 14 residues. Here the CDR3 reads CASRSFDSHNEQFF. For the CDR3, the DNA is TGTGCCAGCAGGTCATTCGACTCGCACAATGAGCAGTTCTTC.

The chain employs TRBV9 and TRBJ1-4; D call uncertain. V lost 2 bases and J lost 5, with 10 bases in between. Germline values: CDR1 SGDLS, CDR2 YYNGEE. The CDR3 is 14 residues long. DNA for the CDR3: TGTGCCAGCAGCGTGAGGGCAGCGAATGAAAAACTGTTTTTT. Translated, it gives CASSVRAANEKLFF.

The V and J genes are TRBV2 and TRBJ2-7; D might be TRBD1 (6 bases). The CDR3 has 13 amino acids. Trimming shortened V by 6 bases and J by 4 bases, and 13 bases separated the two germline ends. From germline, CDR1 is SNHLY and CDR2 FYNNEI. CDR3 region: CASSERTVYEQYF. Written as DNA, the CDR3 is TGTGCCAGCAGCGAAAGGACAGTTTACGAGCAGTACTTC.

This clone was observed a few times. The genes are TRBV10-2 and TRBJ1-5; maybe TRBD1 (5 bases). V lost 3 bases, J lost 11 bases, and 14 bases lay in between. Per germline, CDR1 WSHSY and CDR2 SAAADI. The CDR3 runs to 13 residues. CDR3 residues: CASSDQGSSSQHF. CDR3 DNA: TGCGCCAGCAGTGATCAGGGTTCTTCGTCCCAGCATTTT.

Note on this clone: Other DNA sequences of this sample code for an identical CDR3. V usage is TRBV12-5 and J usage is TRBJ2-7, with 8 nucleotides matching TRBD1. CDR3 size: 13 residues. Germline-derived CDR1 and CDR2 are LGHNT and FRNRAP. V lost 3 bases, J lost 3 bases, and 1 base stayed unmatched. This chain's CDR3 is CASGFGQGYEQYF. The CDR3 nucleotides read TGTGCTAGTGGTTTCGGACAGGGCTACGAGCAGTACTTC.

This chain connects TRBV6-1 to TRBJ2-7; D is unresolved. The germline V gene encodes CDR1 MNHNS and CDR2 SASEGT. The length of the CDR3 is 13 residues. V dropped 0 bases and J dropped 3 bases, with 6 bases sitting between them. CDR3 nucleotide sequence: TGTGCCAGCAGTGAAGCACCCAGCTACGAGCAGTACTTC. Translating gives CASSEAPSYEQYF.

This rearrangement joins TRBV5-8 to TRBJ2-3; weak D call: TRBD1 (5 bases). The CDR3 is made up of 14 amino acids. Trimming shortened V by 0 bases and J by 5 bases, and 10 bases separated the two germline ends. Germline-derived CDR1 and CDR2 are SGHTS and YDEGEE. The CDR3 sequence: CASSLGGQQDTQYF. In DNA form, the CDR3 reads TGTGCCAGCAGCTTGGGGGGCCAGCAAGATACGCAGTATTTT.

The chain has TRBV5-1 and TRBJ2-7; 8 nucleotides align to TRBD1. The V gene's germline CDR1 is SGHRS and CDR2 YFSETQ. The CDR3 loop spans 16 amino acids. Unmatched junction bases numbered 9, after V lost 0 bases and J lost 4 bases. CDR3 nucleotides: TGCGCCAGCAGCTTGGAGCTGTGGACAGGGTCATACGAGCAGTACTTC. Amino acid sequence: CASSLELWTGSYEQYF.

The chain is built from TRBV7-3 and TRBJ1-1; D possibly corresponds to TRBD1 (5 bases). The V end lost 3 bases, the J end lost 3 bases, and 11 bases lay between the germline ends. The CDR3 consists of 14 residues. CDR1 and CDR2 (germline): SGHTA, FQGTGA. The CDR3 sequence is CASSFYGGDTEAFF. CDR3 DNA: TGTGCCAGCAGCTTCTATGGGGGGGACACTGAAGCTTTCTTT.

The V call is TRBV19, the J call TRBJ1-1, with 7 bases lining up with TRBD1. J gave up 4 bases and V 8 bases, and 13 bases lay outside the gene matches. Germline V gene sequence: CDR1 LNHDA, CDR2 SQIVND (reference sequence). There are 15 residues in the CDR3. This CDR3 is CASAPGGSKVTEAFF. The CDR3 DNA reads as TGTGCCAGTGCTCCAGGGGGATCGAAGGTCACTGAAGCTTTCTTT.

The V and J genes are TRBV11-3 and TRBJ2-4; 8 positions agree with TRBD1. V was clipped by 1 base and J by 8 bases; unmatched bases: 10. Germline V gives CDR1 SGHNT, CDR2 YENEEA. The CDR3 loop spans 16 amino acids. The CDR3 region has the DNA TGTGCCAGCAGCTTAGGGCGGACAGGGAGTTTGGACATTCAGTACTTC. Protein product: CASSLGRTGSLDIQYF.

The chain combines TRBV7-9 with TRBJ2-5; 8 bases fit TRBD2. Germline CDR1 SEHNR, CDR2 FQNEAQ (reference sequence). The length of the CDR3 is 13 residues. Trimming at V came to 8 bases and at J to 2 bases, leaving 4 bases not matched to a gene. This chain's CDR3 is CASERENQETQYF. The DNA of the CDR3 is TGTGCCAGCGAGCGGGAGAATCAAGAGACCCAGTACTTC. Based on the CDR3 plus reference TRBV7-9 and TRBJ2-5, the full variable domain is DTGVSQNPRHKITKRGQNVTFRCDPISEHNRLYWYRQTLGQGPEFLTYFQNEAQLEKSRLLSDRFSAERPKGSFSTLEIQRTEQGDSAMYLCASERENQETQYFGPGTRLLVL.

This clone was seen more than once but under ten times. The chain recombines TRBV5-6 with TRBJ2-4; D unresolved. Trimming stripped 3 bases from V and 12 bases from J, with 10 bases between. The CDR3 is 11 residues long. In germline, CDR1 is SGHDT, CDR2 YYEEEE. The CDR3 loop reads CASSSGPDQYF. In nucleotides, the CDR3 is TGTGCCAGCAGCTCAGGACCGGATCAGTACTTC.

The rearrangement uses TRBV4-1 and TRBJ1-1, with D hard to call. Per the germline V gene, CDR1 is MGHRA and CDR2 is YSYEKL. The CDR3 runs 14 residues. The germline V and J ends were trimmed by 7 bases and 1 base, with 13 bases remaining between them. In nucleotides, the CDR3 is TGCGCCAGCACCCAGTGGACGGGGAACACTGAAGCTTTCTTT. Encoded protein: CASTQWTGNTEAFF.

This clone was observed a handful of times. CDR3 protein: CASSRLGTSTEAFF. The CDR3 nucleotides read TGTGCCAGCTCACGTCTCGGGACGTCAACTGAAGCTTTCTTT. The chain combines TRBV18 with TRBJ1-1; D might be TRBD1 (5 bases). V lost 4 bases to trimming and J lost 5 bases, with 14 bases between them. Germline V lookup: CDR1 KGHSH, CDR2 LQKENI. The CDR3 contains 14 residues.

J is TRBJ1-2 and V is TRBV6-1; TRBD1 agrees at 10 bases. V lost 6 bases, J lost 4 bases, and 8 bases stayed unmatched. Germline assignment: CDR1 MNHNS and CDR2 SASEGT. The CDR3 spans 15 residues. This CDR3 is CASSASTGGSYGYTF. The CDR3 DNA is TGTGCCAGCAGCGCTTCGACAGGGGGCAGCTATGGCTACACCTTC.

This rearrangement joins TRBV29-1 to TRBJ1-2; D unresolved. The germline gives CDR1 SQVTM, CDR2 ANQGSEA. This CDR3 has 13 amino acids. The V end lost 3 bases, the J end lost 4 bases, and 12 bases lay between the germline ends. This CDR3 is CSVDPGFVYGYTF. The CDR3 coding sequence is TGCAGCGTTGACCCAGGATTTGTCTATGGCTACACCTTC.

J is TRBJ2-7 and V is TRBV15; TRBD1 might be the D (6 bases). Deletions cut 0 bases from V and 2 bases from J, with 11 bases between. Germline lookup yields CDR1 LNHNV and CDR2 YYDKDF (reference sequence). This CDR3 region has 15 residues. DNA of the CDR3: TGTGCCACCAGCAGAGATCAGCAGGGGCCCTACGAGCAGTACTTC. Amino acid sequence: CATSRDQQGPYEQYF.

This chain uses TRBV4-3 with TRBJ2-4; D gene uncertain. CDR1 LGHNA and CDR2 YSLEER come from the germline V gene. Trimming took 2 bases from V and 0 from J, leaving 5 bases between them. This CDR3 is 14 amino acids long. The chain's CDR3 is CASSQRVAKNIQYF. CDR3 nucleotide sequence: TGCGCCAGCAGCCAAAGGGTAGCCAAAAACATTCAGTACTTC.

The chain combines TRBV4-2 with TRBJ2-1; TRBD1 or TRBD2 may be the D gene (5 bases each). The CDR3 loop spans 15 amino acids. The germline V gene encodes CDR1 LGHNA and CDR2 YNFKEQ. V was cut by 1 base and J by 13 bases, with 20 bases left in between. CDR3 DNA sequence: TGTGCCAGCAGCCAAGCCCTGATGAGGGGCAGAGGTCAGTTCTTC. Amino acids: CASSQALMRGRGQFF.

J is TRBJ1-5 and V is TRBV6-1, with D perhaps TRBD1 (6 bases). V was clipped by 5 bases and J by 2 bases, with 10 bases between them. CDR1 and CDR2 from the germline V gene are MNHNS and SASEGT. The CDR3 has 14 residues. The CDR3 is CASSSPGGNQPQHF. The CDR3 DNA reads TGTGCCAGCAGTAGCCCAGGGGGCAATCAGCCCCAGCATTTT.

The chain links TRBV7-3 to TRBJ1-1; perhaps TRBD1 as D (6 bases). The CDR3 is made up of 13 amino acids. The V gene's germline CDR1 is SGHTA and CDR2 FQGTGA. V was trimmed by 5 bases and J by 3 bases, leaving 10 bases between them. The CDR3 loop is CASSRPGDTEAFF. CDR3 DNA sequence: TGTGCCAGCAGCCGTCCAGGGGACACTGAAGCTTTCTTT.

CDR3 protein: CAWSVGGYEQYF. The CDR3 coding sequence is TGTGCCTGGAGTGTAGGGGGCTACGAGCAGTACTTC. The V gene is TRBV30, the J gene TRBJ2-7, with D maybe TRBD1 (6 bases). V dropped 0 bases and J dropped 3 bases, with 6 bases sitting between them. This CDR3 has 12 residues. Germline V CDR1 and CDR2: GTSNPN, SVGIG (reference sequence).

The rearrangement joins TRBV27 to TRBJ2-1; D is possibly TRBD2 (7 bases). The CDR3 covers 16 residues. Deletions cut 0 bases from V and 6 bases from J, with 15 bases between. Germline CDR1 MNHEY, CDR2 SMNVEV (reference sequence). CDR3 DNA sequence: TGTGCCAGCAGTTTATCGTCGGGGGGCTATGGCAATGAGCAGTTCTTC. Translation gives CASSLSSGGYGNEQFF.

This clone was counted a few times. V usage is TRBV7-2 and J usage is TRBJ2-7, with D perhaps TRBD1 or TRBD2 (6 bases each). V lost 5 bases and J lost 7, with 15 bases in between. The V gene's germline CDR1 is SGHTA and CDR2 FQGNSA. The CDR3 totals 13 residues. The CDR3 region has the DNA TGTGCCAGCAGCATAGGGGGACTCGGTGAGCAGTACTTC. Its protein product is CASSIGGLGEQYF.

In its sample, this clone was seen a few times. The chain is built from TRBV7-9 and TRBJ1-1; 9 bases match TRBD1. The V segment lost 5 bases and the J segment 2 bases; nucleotides outside the gene matches: 3. CDR3 size: 14 residues. Germline V CDR1 and CDR2: SEHNR, FQNEAQ (reference sequence). For the CDR3, the DNA is TGTGCCAGCAGCGGGGACAGGGTAAACACTGAAGCTTTCTTT. Translating gives CASSGDRVNTEAFF.